This T cell receptor beta chain is drawn from a study of cytomegalovirus exposure and HLA in healthy donors (dated by TCRdb to about 2017). A note on the overall study: According to an earlier analysis of 587 of the donors, about 179 million T cells yielded 117 million unique TCR beta sequences and about 280 Gb of sequence data. A later genetic analysis used genome-wide SNP genotypes for about three fifths of the 666 donors, treating that subset as a discovery cohort. High-throughput TCR immunosequencing, statistical association of individual TCRs with disease status, and machine learning were combined to predict cytomegalovirus infection status. The study profiled the T cell repertoires of hundreds of subjects by immunosequencing and related them to cytomegalovirus serostatus. In a later analysis, previously published TCR beta repertoires from 670 or so donors were re-analyzed and high-resolution HLA genotyping was added so that TCR occurrence patterns could be studied. Typing coverage differed by locus: A, B, C, DRB1 and DQB1 were typed in roughly 620-630 donors, DQA1 in about 510, DPA1 in some 600, and DPB1 in roughly 470. Donor age, sex, ethnicity and CMV serostatus were collected together with the repertoire data. Besides the first cohort of about 730 subjects, a separate validation cohort made up of 120 or so different subjects was used. The study aimed to test whether signatures of past pathogen exposure could be identified by cataloging public T cell receptors. Of the approximately 400 genotyped donors, 65% to 90% fell in the genetic ancestry cluster associated with self-reported Caucasian donors. The later analysis used no new phenotypic data to find candidate immune exposures, relying instead on TCR beta sequences and their occurrence across donors. To decide whether each TCR beta V gene segment behaved as functional or pseudogenic, an earlier analysis of some 540 of the donors relied on high-throughput TCR beta sequencing. Across approximately 400 genotyped donors of the cohort, an average of about 240,000 unique TCR beta nucleotide sequences per donor were sequenced, and 15% to 20% of those sequences were non-productive. All discovery cohort repertoires had been generated using a single sequencing platform. An early release that covered roughly 600 HLA-typed donors contained approximately 300 gigabases of sequencing data and approximately 85 million unique TCR sequences. Several DR-DQ haplotypes were handled as single units for association and clustering because linkage in the cohort was strong. Both class I and class II loci were covered by HLA typing, at four-digit resolution. What the work shows at the level of the full study, not this receptor alone: Compared with the roughly 600-donor mean, donors in an Asian-associated ancestry cluster had fewer N-insertions in productive TCRs, according to a later genetic analysis. A later analysis found that TCR association rates varied across HLA loci, with DRB1 alleles showing the most associated TCRs and HLA-C alleles the fewest. A later analysis reported that several top co-occurrence clusters appeared linked to parvovirus B19, influenza, CMV and Epstein-Barr virus. Sequencing depth was assumed to be roughly uniform across donors in the presence/absence analyses, though that assumption may not hold. This cohort had only TCR beta chains sequenced, and the lack of alpha or paired-chain data limited which features could be detected. A few of the identified cytomegalovirus-associated TCR beta chains were confirmed in vitro to be specific for cytomegalovirus antigens. A later analysis associated 15,000 or so TCR beta sequences with specific HLA alleles at a false discovery rate of 0.05. In a later analysis, HLA-associated TCR beta chains showed more clonal expansion and lower generation probabilities than non-associated chains that were equally common. A cluster of highly shared sequence variants was judged likely to be a technical artifact of the sequencing pipeline. Because counts were too low, 15 to 20 rarely observed V segments, including chromosome 9 orphons, were left out of the earlier analysis of a few hundred of the donors. The only immune exposure information available for the cohort was CMV serostatus. In an earlier analysis of about 550 of the donors, most TCR beta V segments were observed in productive rearrangements about 87% or about 30% of the time, broadly matching IMGT annotations. The authors suggested that the approach could potentially be extended to other disease states and immunological phenotypes. The study gave a list of around 170 TCR beta chains associated with cytomegalovirus. Because the 87-base-pair reads could not distinguish some IMGT-functional V segments, including TRBV6-2 and TRBV6-3, those segments were excluded. When HLA alleles, especially DR and DQ, strongly co-occurred, attributing TCR associations to individual alleles was difficult. A further reported finding was that TCR beta sequences accurately predicted the HLA-A and HLA-B alleles for most subjects in the first cohort. In both the original and validation cohorts, the classifier was reported to diagnose cytomegalovirus status with high specificity and sensitivity. Correlated functional status among segregating V segments might be attributable to linkage disequilibrium, but an unknown experimental factor could not be ruled out. In a later analysis, most CMV-associated TCR beta chains were found to appear HLA-restricted, with HLA associations seemingly driven largely by CMV exposure. Most TCR sequences were observed very rarely across donors, whereas some public TCRs were present in many individuals. HLA typing was unavailable for some donors at each locus, so association tests used only the typed subset. V-gene and J-gene trimming of TCR beta chains was associated with a missense DCLRE1C variant in a later genetic analysis, and the association was replicated in an independent cohort.

Trimmed from V: 7 bases; trimmed from J: 6 bases; junction bases lacking a gene match: 7. Including cysteine and phenylalanine, the CDR3 has 13 amino acids. Left in the record is the CDR3 DNA by itself, 39 bases read in frame from the first base. The germline V gene encodes CDR1 SNHLY and CDR2 FYNNEI. Libraries came from the immunoSEQ multiplex PCR assay. A mixture of 60 forward primers for TCR Vbeta segments and 13 reverse primers for TCR Jbeta segments was used in the multiplex PCR. The CDR3 region of rearranged TCR beta genes was amplified from genomic DNA by a multiplex PCR assay. The amplified TCR beta libraries were sequenced on the Illumina HiSeq System as 87-base-pair reads. As for the original processing: A later analysis counted about 76 million unique TCR beta chains across the 666 repertoires, and approximately 11 million of these chains were shared by at least two donors. Raw reads were error-corrected and collapsed into unique sequences with a nearest-neighbor algorithm that merged closely related sequences to remove PCR and sequencing errors. CDR3 sequences were aligned to IMGT reference sequences to assign V, D and J gene segments. For a sequence to be retained, at least a six-nucleotide match to both a V gene segment and a J gene segment was required. Rearrangements were called productive when the CDR3 lacked stop codons and stayed in frame with V and J; all others were non-productive. Following IMGT convention, CDR3 was defined as the stretch from the second conserved V-encoded cysteine up to the conserved J-encoded phenylalanine. The earlier analysis of fewer than 700 of the donors excluded sequences that lacked an unambiguous match to a single V gene segment. An earlier analysis of fewer than 650 of the donors classified V segments as functional when productive rearrangements were above 56.7% and as segregating when the standard deviation between donors was above 5%. A statistical classification framework was developed to diagnose cytomegalovirus status using the catalog of TCR beta chain sequences. In a later analysis, TCR nucleotide sequences were compared against IMGT/GENE-DB human TR gene sequences so that V and J genes could be assigned. The TCRdist pipeline was used in a later analysis to assign CDR3 sequences and most-parsimonious VDJ recombination scenarios. In a later analysis, every TCR beta chain was defined by the combination of its CDR3 amino acid sequence and its V-gene family, and reads without a unique V-gene family were dropped. A later analysis removed several hundred highly shared, low-generation-probability nucleotide sequences to deal with suspected cross-contamination and a sequencing artifact. For each public chain, a later analysis derived a clonal expansion index from normalized ranks of inferred template counts within each repertoire. In a later analysis, generation probabilities were computed using a VDJ recombination model fitted to out-of-frame rearrangements, and the results were checked against IGoR. In a later analysis, TCR-TCR, TCR-HLA and TCR-CMV co-occurrence was scored with hypergeometric tests, and a repertoire-size bias correction was applied to TCR pairs. False discovery rates were estimated in a later analysis by permuting HLA or CMV assignments 20 times. A later analysis grouped co-occurring TCRs with DBSCAN, adding TCRdist sequence similarity when clustering within HLA-allele-positive subsets. Co-occurrence clustering excluded repertoires with fewer than 30,000 or more than 120,000 public chains, plus five with anomalous nucleotide sharing. In its TCRdb copy, this immuneACCESS table keeps in-frame sequences only and misses some clones. Where compared with another copy, unresolved V genes explain less than half of these, and the others have no known cause. For V, J and clone size, that table is used; D and trimming come from the DNA. Within this sample are about 99,000 clones, with 60% to 80% of them counted one time only. The ten most abundant clones make up about 3.5% of the sample.

This clone has a single count. The clone's antigen remains unknown. No quality values exist for individual bases; no much larger clone is one base distant. The cohort was made up of around 720 healthy bone marrow donors. At the time of sampling, all cohort members were nominally healthy, though unrecorded immune exposures were likely present. The donor was CMV seronegative and belonged to the group of 352 seronegative cohort members. A peripheral blood sample was provided by each donor, and peripheral blood mononuclear cells were used for TCR beta sequencing. Genomic DNA extraction from the blood cell samples was performed with the Qiagen DNeasy Blood Extraction Kit.

The chain was built from TRBV2 and TRBJ2-7; TRBD1 matches 9 bases in the middle. The sample consisted of PBMCs. The TCR was taken from a man aged 40-49 years in good health and CMV-seronegative. The DNA is TGTGCCAGCATCCGGGACAGGGCCGGCGAGCAGTACTTC. Translated, it gives CASIRDRAGEQYF. When the CDR3 is completed using the reference TRBV2 and TRBJ2-7 genes on either side, the full variable domain is EPEVTQTPSHQVTQMGQEVILRCVPISNHLYFYWYRQILGQKVEFLVSFYNNEISEKSEIFDDQFSVERPDGSNFTLKIRSTKLEDSAMYFCASIRDRAGEQYFGPGTRLTVT.